These 12 T cell receptor beta chains came from one sample sequenced in a study of blood T cells in healthy people across ages. Next came a second PCR, run for about 7 to 12 cycles, which used a sample-barcoded 5' primer along with a J-beta primer mix. Using its own MiXCR run on the 5' RACE reads, TCRdb lists one record per CDR3 protein. The data show 1.5 million to 2 million distinct CDR3 sequences, with 40% to 55% seen just once and approximately 2.1% held by the top ten. The sequenced sample consisted of blood. The source of these receptors is a woman aged 40-49 years in good health.

This sequence joins TRBV5-5 and TRBJ1-5, with a tentative D call TRBD1 (5 bases). The CDR3 sequence is 15 residues long. Germline V CDR1 and CDR2: SGHKS, YYEKEE (reference sequence). Trimming removed 0 bases from V and 3 bases from J, with 10 bases in between. The CDR3 coding sequence is TGTGCCAGCAGCTTGGAGGGACGGTACAATCAGCCCCAGCATTTT. Translating it yields CASSLEGRYNQPQHF.

The chain is built from TRBV28 and TRBJ2-3; TRBD2 aligns across 7 bases. The CDR3 runs 14 residues. V trimming: 10 bases; J trimming: 1 base; junction bases outside the gene matches: 8. Per the germline V gene, CDR1 is MDHEN and CDR2 is SYDVKM. As DNA, the CDR3 is TGTGCCATTTCGGGGGACTACGGCACAGATACGCAGTATTTT. Translated: CAISGDYGTDTQYF.

This clonotype came up a few times. This sequence joins TRBV4-3 and TRBJ2-7, with a weak D call TRBD2 (7 bases). V gave up 1 base and J gave up 5 bases, with 15 bases separating them. The CDR3 has 15 residues. Germline CDR1 LGHNA, CDR2 YSLEER. CDR3 sequence (DNA): TGCGCCAGCAGCCAAGTAGGGGGGGTAGGCGACGAGCAGTACTTC. Translation gives CASSQVGGVGDEQYF.

The rearrangement links TRBV5-1 to TRBJ1-2; no clear D gene. Germline V lookup: CDR1 SGHRS, CDR2 YFSETQ. The V and J ends lost 0 bases and 4 bases respectively, with 13 bases between them. The CDR3 length is 15 residues. The CDR3 region is CASSLDGQAAYGYTF. CDR3 sequence (DNA): TGCGCCAGCAGCTTGGATGGGCAGGCAGCCTATGGCTACACCTTC. The full variable domain, with the rest looked up from reference TRBV5-1 and TRBJ1-2, is KAGVTQTPRYLIKTRGQQVTLSCSPISGHRSVSWYQQTPGQGLQFLFEYFSETQRNKGNFPGRFSGRQFSNSRSEMNVSTLELGDSALYLCASSLDGQAAYGYTFGSGTRLTVV.

The rearrangement links TRBV7-2 to TRBJ2-1; TRBD1 matches 7 bases. The J call is uncertain, as TRBJ2-7 better fits the DNA end. In germline, CDR1 is SGHTA, CDR2 FQGNSA. The CDR3 consists of 15 residues. CDR3: CASSLVDRDGNEQYF. As DNA, the CDR3 is TGTGCCAGCAGCTTAGTCGACAGGGACGGCAATGAGCAGTACTTC.

The V call is TRBV27, the J call TRBJ2-5; 7 nucleotides match TRBD2. This CDR3 is 17 amino acids long. Germline CDR1 reads MNHEY; CDR2 reads SMNVEV (reference sequence). With 2 bases clipped from V and 2 bases from J, the junction kept 11 bases outside the gene matches. The CDR3 DNA sequence: TGTGCCAGCAGTTTACCCCCTAGGGCGGGGGAGCAAGAGACCCAGTACTTC. This gives the protein CASSLPPRAGEQETQYF.

The rearrangement uses TRBV4-3 and TRBJ2-3; TRBD2 agrees at 10 bases. The junction had 9 bases not matched to a gene; V was cut back by 0 bases and J by 3 bases. The CDR3 runs to 18 residues. Germline lookup yields CDR1 LGHNA and CDR2 YSLEER. The chain's CDR3 is CASSQDGGSGGGTDTQYF. The CDR3 DNA reads TGCGCCAGCAGCCAAGATGGTGGAAGCGGGGGGGGAACAGATACGCAGTATTTT.

CDR3 loop: CAPGDTQYF. CDR3 nucleotide sequence: TGTGCCCCGGGAGATACGCAGTATTTT. The rearrangement joins TRBV7-9 to TRBJ2-3; D unclear. CDR3 length: 9 amino acids. CDR1 and CDR2 (germline): SEHNR, FQNEAQ (reference sequence). V was trimmed by 11 bases and J by 5 bases, leaving 5 bases between them. The full variable domain, with the rest looked up from reference TRBV7-9 and TRBJ2-3, is DTGVSQNPRHKITKRGQNVTFRCDPISEHNRLYWYRQTLGQGPEFLTYFQNEAQLEKSRLLSDRFSAERPKGSFSTLEIQRTEQGDSAMYLCAPGDTQYFGPGTRLTVL.

The CDR3 coding sequence is TGCGCCAGCAGCTTGACGGACTCGGCCTACGAGCAGTACTTC. It translates to CASSLTDSAYEQYF. The gene calls are TRBV5-1 and TRBJ2-7; TRBD2 might be the D (5 bases). Trimming cost V 1 base and J 2 bases, with 10 bases left between them. Germline CDR1 reads SGHRS; CDR2 reads YFSETQ. The CDR3 is made up of 14 amino acids.

J is TRBJ2-1 and V is TRBV7-2; no reliable D call. With 2 bases removed from V and 0 bases from J, the gap between germline ends came to 14 bases. CDR1 SGHTA and CDR2 FQGNSA come from the germline V gene. The CDR3 covers 17 residues. The CDR3 spells CASSLRVRTSSYNEQFF. In DNA, the CDR3 is TGTGCCAGCAGCTTAAGGGTTAGAACCAGCTCCTACAATGAGCAGTTCTTC.

This clonotype occurred a few times. The chain uses TRBV7-3 and TRBJ2-3, with 11 positions matching TRBD2. With 5 bases clipped from V and 4 bases from J, the junction kept 8 bases outside the gene matches. Germline CDR1 SGHTA, CDR2 FQGTGA. The CDR3 extends over 16 amino acids. The CDR3 sequence is CASSPSGGTVADTQYF. In DNA, the CDR3 is TGTGCCAGCAGCCCTAGCGGGGGGACTGTTGCAGATACGCAGTATTTT.

As for this clonotype: One junction end does not reproduce the germline sequence, and a read error may be involved. The chain has TRBV29-1 and TRBJ1-5; a possible D gene is TRBD1 (6 bases). Germline loops: CDR1 SQVTM, CDR2 ANQGSEA. CDR3 length equals 12 residues. The DNA of the CDR3 is TGCGGCGTTGCGGGACAAGGACAGCCCCAGCATTTT. The encoded protein is CGVAGQGQPQHF.